What follows are 21 T cell receptor beta chains derived from one specimen sequenced in a study of T cell responses to AZD1222 COVID-19 vaccine. Clones were sequenced by immunoSEQ multiplex PCR, and TCRdb holds only the in-frame ones, with some missing. The sample contains around 150,000 clones, around 90% of which appear only once. The sample here was peripheral blood, taken 28 days after the second AZD1222 dose. These receptors came from an adult who received the AZD1222 COVID-19 vaccine.

V gene TRBV4-1 combines with J gene TRBJ1-1; TRBD1 matches 7 bases. Germline CDR1 is MGHRA and CDR2 is YSYEKL. The CDR3 runs to 16 residues. J was trimmed by 2 bases and V by 6 bases; bases with no gene match: 12. The CDR3 region is CASSLTTGDSNTEAFF. The CDR3 coding sequence is TGCGCCAGCAGTCTAACCACAGGGGATTCCAACACTGAAGCTTTCTTT.

The rearrangement links TRBV5-6 to TRBJ2-1, with 7 bases matching TRBD2. Trimming took 6 bases from V and 10 from J; bases not matched to a gene: 16. Germline CDR1 is SGHDT and CDR2 is YYEEEE. The CDR3 spans 15 residues. CDR3 DNA: TGTGCCAGCACCCGAGAGCGGGACCGACCCTACGAGCAGTTCTTC. Protein sequence: CASTRERDRPYEQFF.

J is TRBJ1-5 and V is TRBV19; TRBD1 might be the D (5 bases). Germline lookup yields CDR1 LNHDA and CDR2 SQIVND (reference sequence). V lost 6 bases to trimming and J lost 6 bases, with 15 bases between them. This CDR3 comprises 14 residues. DNA of the CDR3: TGTGCCAGTAGGCGGGACTTAGCCCCTCAGCCCCAGCATTTT. Translating it yields CASRRDLAPQPQHF.

This rearrangement joins TRBV19 to TRBJ2-3; no clear D. This CDR3 spans 13 amino acids. The V end was cut by 0 bases, the J end by 4 bases, with 5 bases between. Germline loops: CDR1 LNHDA, CDR2 SQIVND (reference sequence). This CDR3 is CASSIDISDTQYF. DNA of the CDR3: TGTGCCAGTAGTATAGATATTTCAGATACGCAGTATTTT.

The J gene is TRBJ1-6, the V gene TRBV5-1, with D maybe TRBD1 (6 bases). Between the trimmed V and J ends, which lost 4 bases and 7 bases, there was a span of 15 bases. Germline V lookup: CDR1 SGHRS, CDR2 YFSETQ. The CDR3 is made up of 15 amino acids. The CDR3 here is CASSVQGRENSPLHF. The CDR3 nucleotides are TGCGCCAGCAGCGTACAGGGAAGGGAAAATTCACCCCTCCACTTT.

This chain links TRBV4-1 with TRBJ1-1, with 7 bases fitting TRBD1. Per the germline V gene, CDR1 is MGHRA and CDR2 is YSYEKL. The CDR3 extends over 14 amino acids. The J segment lost 5 bases and the V segment lost 1 base, leaving 4 bases of the junction unmatched. The CDR3 DNA reads as TGCGCCAGCAGCCAAGGACAGGGCAGGACTGAAGCTTTCTTT. Translation: CASSQGQGRTEAFF.

The J gene is TRBJ2-4, the V gene TRBV2, with D possibly being TRBD1 (6 bases). The CDR3 is 14 amino acids. Germline loops: CDR1 SNHLY, CDR2 FYNNEI. Between the trimmed V and J ends, which lost 7 bases and 4 bases, there was a span of 14 bases. Here the CDR3 DNA reads TGTGCCAGCAAAAAGGGGGAAGGGAAAAACATTCAGTACTTC. This codes for CASKKGEGKNIQYF.

The chain joins TRBV6-7 to TRBJ1-5; no reliable D call. TRBV6-7 counts as an open reading frame of uncertain function. V lost 2 bases, J lost 3 bases, and 8 bases lay in between. The CDR3 runs 14 residues. The CDR3 DNA reads as TGTGCCAGCAGTTACGCCGTCCTCAATCAGCCCCAGCATTTT. This gives the protein CASSYAVLNQPQHF.

The chain carries TRBV2 and TRBJ1-4, with 7 nucleotides matching TRBD1. After removal of 4 bases from V and 4 bases from J, the junction contained 3 bases not matched to a gene. CDR1 is SNHLY, CDR2 FYNNEI, per germline. This CDR3 contains 14 residues. CDR3 nucleotides: TGTGCCAGCAGTGGACAGGGAAGTAATGAAAAACTGTTTTTT. As protein: CASSGQGSNEKLFF.

Here the CDR3 reads CASSDYNEQFF. The CDR3 region has the DNA TGTGCCAGCAGCGATTACAATGAGCAGTTCTTC. The V call is TRBV5-4, the J call TRBJ2-1, with D unresolved. Germline CDR1 reads SGHNT; CDR2 reads YYREEE (reference sequence). Between the trimmed V and J ends, which lost 4 bases and 4 bases, there was a span of 3 bases. The CDR3 consists of 11 residues.

This clone occurred once. The chain uses TRBV9 and TRBJ2-2, with a possible D match to TRBD2 (5 bases). Trimming stripped 2 bases from V and 4 bases from J, with 9 bases between. In germline, CDR1 is SGDLS, CDR2 YYNGEE. This CDR3 is built from 14 residues. This CDR3 reads CASSVLSATGELFF. DNA for the CDR3: TGTGCCAGCAGCGTCCTTAGCGCCACCGGGGAGCTGTTTTTT.

The V call is TRBV4-2, the J call TRBJ1-1, with a weak D call TRBD1 (5 bases). Trimming cost V 0 bases and J 7 bases, with 9 bases left between them. Germline CDR1 is LGHNA and CDR2 is YNFKEQ. The CDR3 is 13 amino acids. The CDR3 here is CASSQDSGIEAFF. CDR3 nucleotides: TGTGCCAGCAGCCAAGATTCAGGGATTGAAGCTTTCTTT.

The chain has TRBV7-9 and TRBJ2-5; 8 bases line up with TRBD1. After removal of 2 bases from V and 5 bases from J, the junction contained 4 bases not matched to a gene. The CDR3 is made up of 14 amino acids. The germline V gene has CDR1 SEHNR and CDR2 FQNEAQ (reference sequence). CDR3 amino acids: CASSLLRGLETQYF. The CDR3 bases are TGTGCCAGCAGCTTACTCAGGGGGCTGGAGACCCAGTACTTC.

The chain has TRBV5-4 and TRBJ2-1; TRBD2 is a possible D gene (5 bases). The CDR3 totals 15 residues. Trimming removed 0 bases at V and 5 bases at J, with 12 bases between. The germline CDR1 and CDR2 sequences are SGHNT and YYREEE (reference sequence). CDR3 sequence reads: CASSLAASRDNEQFF. Here the CDR3 DNA reads TGTGCCAGCAGCTTGGCGGCTAGCCGGGACAATGAGCAGTTCTTC.

This CDR3 reads CATSRSGDQETQYF. As DNA, the CDR3 is TGTGCCACCAGCAGGTCAGGGGACCAAGAGACCCAGTACTTC. The rearrangement links TRBV15 to TRBJ2-5, with D tentatively TRBD1 (6 bases). The V end was cut by 3 bases, the J end by 0 bases, with 8 bases between. The V gene's germline CDR1 is LNHNV and CDR2 YYDKDF (reference sequence). The CDR3 is made up of 14 amino acids.

This chain joins TRBV6-5 and TRBJ1-5; D is unresolved. The CDR3 is 14 amino acids. V shed 6 bases and J shed 4 bases, with 13 bases lying between them. Germline V gives CDR1 MNHEY, CDR2 SVGAGI. Here the CDR3 DNA reads TGTGCCAGCAGCCCCTCAGCTGGGAATCAGCCCCAGCATTTT. Encoded protein: CASSPSAGNQPQHF.

CDR3 nucleotide sequence: TGTGCCAGCAGCCATCCGGGACAGGACCCGTACGAGCAGTACTTC. Amino acids: CASSHPGQDPYEQYF. The rearrangement links TRBV7-2 to TRBJ2-7; 8 bases line up with TRBD1. Germline assignment: CDR1 SGHTA and CDR2 FQGNSA. The CDR3 runs 15 residues. J gave up 4 bases and V 5 bases, and 10 bases lay outside the gene matches.

This sequence joins TRBV7-9 and TRBJ1-2, with D unresolved. The germline V and J ends were trimmed by 5 bases and 7 bases, with 14 bases remaining between them. This CDR3 region has 13 residues. Germline loops: CDR1 SEHNR, CDR2 FQNEAQ (reference sequence). This chain's CDR3 is CASSRSGFGGYTF. CDR3 nucleotide sequence: TGTGCCAGCAGCCGGTCGGGTTTCGGTGGCTACACCTTC.

The chain couples TRBV2 to TRBJ1-2, with 8 bases aligning to TRBD1. The CDR3 is 14 residues long. Germline trimming cut 4 bases from V and 2 bases from J; bases unmatched to any gene: 3. The V gene's germline CDR1 is SNHLY and CDR2 FYNNEI. CDR3 coding DNA: TGTGCCAGCAGTGTTGGACAGGGAAACTATGGCTACACCTTC. Amino acid sequence: CASSVGQGNYGYTF.

V usage is TRBV10-3 and J usage is TRBJ2-1; maybe TRBD2 (5 bases). V was shortened by 7 bases and J by 8 bases, with 18 bases between the two germline ends. This CDR3 has 14 residues. Germline CDR1 ENHRY, CDR2 SYGVKD. The CDR3 coding sequence is TGTGCCATCACCACCGACGAGGGCCGGGATGAGCAGTTCTTC. This codes for CAITTDEGRDEQFF.

This rearrangement joins TRBV7-9 to TRBJ2-1; 8 nucleotides match TRBD2. The CDR3 is made up of 16 amino acids. After removal of 4 bases from V and 6 bases from J, the junction contained 11 bases not matched to a gene. Germline V gene data show CDR1 as SEHNR and CDR2 as FQNEAQ (reference sequence). Here the CDR3 reads CASSSLGGGTSNEQFF. Written as DNA, the CDR3 is TGTGCCAGCAGCTCCCTTGGGGGGGGGACTAGCAATGAGCAGTTCTTC. The variable domain in full, with the rest retrieved from reference TRBV7-9 and TRBJ2-1, is DTGVSQNPRHKITKRGQNVTFRCDPISEHNRLYWYRQTLGQGPEFLTYFQNEAQLEKSRLLSDRFSAERPKGSFSTLEIQRTEQGDSAMYLCASSSLGGGTSNEQFFGPGTRLTVL.